A single sample is the source of the 19 T cell receptor beta chains below, sequenced in a study of shared clonotypes between healthy human individuals. Only in-frame clones appear in the TCRdb table, and some are missing; sequencing was by immunoSEQ multiplex PCR. The sample records some 2 million clones, 85% to 95% being singletons. The sample comprised naive CD4+ T cells sorted from blood. As to subset: CD45RA+ positively selected. Receptors were obtained from a man between 18 and 35 years old in good health.

The chain's CDR3 is CASSFLQGETQYF. In DNA form, the CDR3 reads TGTGCCAGCAGTTTTCTACAGGGGGAGACCCAGTACTTC. The V and J genes are TRBV6-5 and TRBJ2-5; 7 bases align to TRBD1. J was trimmed by 5 bases and V by 4 bases; bases with no gene match: 4. Germline CDR1 and CDR2: MNHEY and SVGAGI. This CDR3 is 13 amino acids long.

Here the CDR3 reads CASSSPGQTEAFF. Here the CDR3 DNA reads TGTGCCAGCAGCTCCCCGGGGCAGACTGAAGCTTTCTTT. The chain has TRBV7-2 and TRBJ1-1; D perhaps matches TRBD1 (5 bases). Deletions cut 4 bases from V and 5 bases from J, with 11 bases between. The CDR3 totals 13 residues. Germline CDR1 SGHTA, CDR2 FQGNSA.

This sequence joins TRBV5-1 and TRBJ1-4, with D possibly being TRBD1 (5 bases). V gave up 4 bases and J gave up 5 bases, with 12 bases separating them. Germline lookup yields CDR1 SGHRS and CDR2 YFSETQ. The CDR3 totals 14 residues. This chain's CDR3 is CASSEGDRNEKLFF. The CDR3 coding sequence is TGCGCCAGCAGCGAAGGGGACCGGAATGAAAAACTGTTTTTT. The full variable domain, with the rest looked up from reference TRBV5-1 and TRBJ1-4, is KAGVTQTPRYLIKTRGQQVTLSCSPISGHRSVSWYQQTPGQGLQFLFEYFSETQRNKGNFPGRFSGRQFSNSRSEMNVSTLELGDSALYLCASSEGDRNEKLFFGSGTQLSVL.

Note on this clone: The identical CDR3 is also encoded by other nucleotide sequences in the sample. The V and J genes are TRBV5-4 and TRBJ2-7, with D possibly called TRBD1 or TRBD2 (5 bases each). V was pared by 2 bases and J by 3 bases, with 9 bases between. Germline loops: CDR1 SGHNT, CDR2 YYREEE (reference sequence). CDR3 length: 13 amino acids. The CDR3, as DNA: TGTGCCAGCAGCTTTTCAGGGAGCTACGAGCAGTACTTC. Its protein product is CASSFSGSYEQYF.

The gene calls are TRBV6-4 and TRBJ1-5, with D possibly being TRBD1 (5 bases). The CDR3 covers 17 residues. Germline assignment: CDR1 MRHNA and CDR2 SNTAGT. V lost 2 bases to trimming and J lost 6 bases, with 20 bases between them. CDR3 sequence (DNA): TGTGCCAGCAGTGACGGGGGACCGGGCATTGCGCGTCAGCCCCAGCATTTT. The encoded protein is CASSDGGPGIARQPQHF.

Concerning this clone: Distinct nucleotide sequences in the sample also encode this CDR3. This rearrangement joins TRBV5-1 to TRBJ2-7; a weak D match, TRBD1 (6 bases). CDR1 and CDR2 (germline): SGHRS, YFSETQ. This CDR3 region has 13 residues. V lost 2 bases to trimming and J lost 4 bases, with 10 bases between them. The CDR3 spells CASSFRTAYEQYF. The CDR3 DNA is TGCGCCAGCAGCTTTCGGACAGCTTACGAGCAGTACTTC.

V gene TRBV7-9 combines with J gene TRBJ1-1; 7 nucleotides align to TRBD1. CDR3 length: 15 residues. The V gene's germline CDR1 is SEHNR and CDR2 FQNEAQ (reference sequence). V was pared by 5 bases and J by 2 bases, with 8 bases of the junction left unmatched. The CDR3 nucleotides read TGTGCCAGCAGCATCTTGACAGGGAAAAACACTGAAGCTTTCTTT. This gives the protein CASSILTGKNTEAFF. The complete variable domain, with remaining parts taken from reference TRBV7-9 and TRBJ1-1, reads DTGVSQNPRHKITKRGQNVTFRCDPISEHNRLYWYRQTLGQGPEFLTYFQNEAQLEKSRLLSDRFSAERPKGSFSTLEIQRTEQGDSAMYLCASSILTGKNTEAFFGQGTRLTVV.

This chain uses TRBV5-1 with TRBJ1-6; 8 nucleotides match TRBD1. Germline trimming cut 1 base from V and 7 bases from J; bases unmatched to any gene: 4. Germline CDR1 is SGHRS and CDR2 is YFSETQ. The CDR3 is made up of 15 amino acids. The CDR3 is CASSLRQGKNSPLHF. CDR3 DNA sequence: TGCGCCAGCAGCTTGAGACAGGGGAAAAATTCACCCCTCCACTTT.

The chain has TRBV6-7 and TRBJ1-1; maybe TRBD1 (5 bases). TRBV6-7 is sorted into the ORF group, with uncertain function. The CDR3 length is 13 residues. Trimming stripped 9 bases from V and 0 bases from J, with 11 bases between. CDR3 sequence (DNA): TGTGCCAGACCGGGACCTATGAACACTGAAGCTTTCTTT. Amino acid sequence: CARPGPMNTEAFF.

Note on this clone: Other DNA variants within this sample encode the same CDR3. This chain connects TRBV5-5 to TRBJ1-2, with no clear D. V was pared by 0 bases and J by 2 bases, with 2 bases between. CDR3 length: 12 residues. Germline V gene lookup returns CDR1 SGHKS and CDR2 YYEKEE (reference sequence). CDR3 DNA: TGTGCCAGCAGCTTGGACAACTATGGCTACACCTTC. Translation: CASSLDNYGYTF.

The chain couples TRBV27 to TRBJ2-7; possibly TRBD1 for D (5 bases). V lost 5 bases, J lost 5 bases, and 10 bases lay in between. The CDR3 is made up of 12 amino acids. Germline-derived CDR1 and CDR2 are MNHEY and SMNVEV (reference sequence). The CDR3 DNA reads as TGTGCCAGCAGTAGGCAGGGCAACGAGCAGTACTTC. The encoded protein is CASSRQGNEQYF.

This chain links TRBV5-1 with TRBJ2-3; D is undetermined. Germline lookup yields CDR1 SGHRS and CDR2 YFSETQ. V shed 4 bases and J shed 2 bases, with 8 bases lying between them. The CDR3 has 13 residues. The CDR3 reads CASSVTITDTQYF. The CDR3 nucleotides are TGCGCCAGCAGCGTTACGATCACAGATACGCAGTATTTT.

This clone was counted once. The chain is built from TRBV18 and TRBJ2-7; 7 bases line up with TRBD1. From germline, CDR1 is KGHSH and CDR2 LQKENI. Losses at the gene ends were 4 bases for V and 3 bases for J; bases not matched to a gene: 3. The CDR3 spans 13 residues. As DNA, the CDR3 is TGTGCCAGCTCACGGGACAGAGACTACGAGCAGTACTTC. Its translation: CASSRDRDYEQYF.

The chain joins TRBV28 to TRBJ1-1, with TRBD1 identical over 8 bases. V gave up 3 bases and J gave up 1 base; unmatched junction bases: 7. This CDR3 contains 16 residues. Germline V gene lookup returns CDR1 MDHEN and CDR2 SYDVKM. CDR3 amino acids: CASSFADRGSNTEAFF. DNA of the CDR3: TGTGCCAGCAGTTTCGCTGACAGGGGCTCGAACACTGAAGCTTTCTTT.

The chain carries TRBV10-3 and TRBJ1-6; D remains ambiguous. V lost 6 bases, J lost 10 bases, and 13 bases lay in between. CDR3 length equals 13 residues. CDR1 ENHRY and CDR2 SYGVKD come from the germline V gene. CDR3: CAIREGFGSPLHF. CDR3 sequence (DNA): TGTGCCATCAGGGAAGGATTTGGCTCACCCCTCCACTTT.

The genes are TRBV19 and TRBJ1-6, with 8 bases lining up with TRBD1. The junction had 6 bases not matched to a gene; V was cut back by 5 bases and J by 0 bases. This CDR3 region has 17 residues. Germline CDR1 reads LNHDA; CDR2 reads SQIVND (reference sequence). Written as DNA, the CDR3 is TGTGCCAGTAGTCTAAGACAGGGGAGCTCCTATAATTCACCCCTCCACTTT. Amino acids: CASSLRQGSSYNSPLHF.

This clone was recorded once. The chain links TRBV5-1 to TRBJ1-2; TRBD1 agrees at 7 bases. The germline V gene has CDR1 SGHRS and CDR2 YFSETQ. The V segment lost 0 bases and the J segment 3 bases; nucleotides outside the gene matches: 5. This CDR3 has 15 amino acids. The CDR3 region has the DNA TGCGCCAGCAGCTTGGAGGCAGGGGGTTACTATGGCTACACCTTC. Translation: CASSLEAGGYYGYTF.

This clone was recorded once. The chain combines TRBV25-1 with TRBJ1-1, with TRBD1 matching over 7 bases. Germline V gene sequence: CDR1 MGHDK, CDR2 SYGVNS. Trimming at V came to 8 bases and at J to 0 bases, leaving 6 bases not matched to a gene. CDR3 length: 14 amino acids. The CDR3 spells CASGGGNLNTEAFF. The DNA of the CDR3 is TGTGCCAGCGGAGGGGGCAACTTGAACACTGAAGCTTTCTTT.

The chain uses TRBV2 and TRBJ2-5; TRBD2 matches 9 bases. The length of the CDR3 is 14 residues. Per germline, CDR1 SNHLY and CDR2 FYNNEI. J was trimmed by 4 bases and V by 6 bases; bases with no gene match: 6. CDR3 sequence: CASRGQTSGETQYF. The CDR3 DNA reads as TGTGCCAGCAGGGGTCAGACTAGCGGAGAGACCCAGTACTTC.